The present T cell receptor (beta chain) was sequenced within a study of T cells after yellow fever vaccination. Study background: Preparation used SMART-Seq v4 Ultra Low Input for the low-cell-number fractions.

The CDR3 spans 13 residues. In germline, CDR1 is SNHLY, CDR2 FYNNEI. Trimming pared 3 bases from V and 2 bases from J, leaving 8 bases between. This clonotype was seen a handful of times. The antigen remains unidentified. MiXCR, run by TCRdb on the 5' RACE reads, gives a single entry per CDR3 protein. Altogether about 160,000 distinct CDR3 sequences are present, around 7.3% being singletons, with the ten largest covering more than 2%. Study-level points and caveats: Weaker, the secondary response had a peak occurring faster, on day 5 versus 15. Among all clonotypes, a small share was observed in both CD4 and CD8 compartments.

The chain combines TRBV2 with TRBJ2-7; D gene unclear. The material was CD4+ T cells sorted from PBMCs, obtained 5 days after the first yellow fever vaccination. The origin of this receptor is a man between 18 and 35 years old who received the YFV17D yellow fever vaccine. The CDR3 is CASSETGAYEQYV. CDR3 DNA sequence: TGTGCCAGCAGTGAGACCGGTGCCTACGAGCAGTACGTC.